Below are 19 T cell receptor beta chains sequenced from a single sample in a study of T cell repertoires in cytomegalovirus infection (dated by TCRdb to between 2018 and 2020). Their recognized antigens are unknown. The treatment or condition label corresponds to: in vitro stimulation with specific CMV peptide epitopes to enrich CMV-specific T cells. Sequencer: Illumina HiSeq 1500. The public reads were reprocessed in TCRdb via fastp at Q25 and MiXCR, keeping in-frame beta chains. Every distinct CDR3 protein forms one entry, paired with its most common genes and DNA. For this sample the table gives 450,000 to 550,000 distinct CDR3 sequences, of which approximately 42% were detected only once. The ten biggest clones cover 43% of the sample. The specimen comprised cultured PBMCs, sampled from culture after CMV antigen stimulation. The receptor source for this set is a human donor in good health (CMV status not recorded). Some clones in this sample may be carry-over from other donors' samples.

V is TRBV7-8 and J is TRBJ1-1; D is uncertain. Germline CDR1 SGHVS, CDR2 FQNEAQ. The germline V and J ends were trimmed by 4 bases and 2 bases, with 8 bases remaining between them. This CDR3 contains 13 residues. In DNA form, the CDR3 reads TGTGCCAGCAGCTCCACACGAAACACTGAAGCTTTCTTT. Encoded protein: CASSSTRNTEAFF.

The chain carries TRBV12-3 or TRBV12-4 and TRBJ2-1; 7 positions match TRBD2. J lost 0 bases, V lost 10 bases, and 9 bases had no gene match. CDR3 length: 15 amino acids. CDR3 DNA: TGTGCCACTTCGATGGGGGGGTCCTCCTACAATGAGCAGTTCTTC. Translated: CATSMGGSSYNEQFF.

The rearrangement uses TRBV5-8 and TRBJ1-2, with D uncertain. V lost 4 bases and J 0 bases, leaving 10 bases between the germline ends. The germline V gene encodes CDR1 SGHTS and CDR2 YDEGEE. The CDR3 spans 14 residues. CDR3 region: CASSQTAANYGYTF. CDR3 DNA sequence: TGTGCCAGCAGCCAGACGGCCGCTAACTATGGCTACACCTTC.

V usage is TRBV4-2 and J usage is TRBJ2-2, with 15 bases matching TRBD2. CDR1 is LGHNA, CDR2 YNFKEQ, per germline. V was pared by 4 bases and J by 4 bases, with 10 bases of the junction left unmatched. This CDR3 is 19 amino acids long. The CDR3 region is CASSPRTSGRGPSTGELFF. CDR3 nucleotide sequence: TGTGCCAGCAGCCCACGGACTAGCGGGAGGGGGCCCTCCACCGGGGAGCTGTTTTTT.

The V call is TRBV2, the J call TRBJ1-1, with D unresolved. Per germline, CDR1 SNHLY and CDR2 FYNNEI. V lost 7 bases and J lost 1, with 13 bases in between. The CDR3 is made up of 14 amino acids. As DNA, the CDR3 is TGTGCCAGCATCATACTCAGGAGGAACACTGAAGCTTTCTTT. Translating gives CASIILRRNTEAFF.

A few counts support this clonotype. The V gene is TRBV5-4, the J gene TRBJ2-3, with 8 bases fitting TRBD2. After removal of 0 bases from V and 2 bases from J, the junction contained 2 bases not matched to a gene. Germline V gene sequence: CDR1 SGHNT, CDR2 YYREEE (reference sequence). The CDR3 runs 15 residues. The CDR3 protein is CASSLGGRTTDTQYF. CDR3 bases: TGTGCCAGCAGCTTGGGCGGGAGGACCACAGATACGCAGTATTTT.

This clonotype was observed a handful of times. V gene TRBV12-3 or TRBV12-4 combines with J gene TRBJ1-5; 10 bases are shared with TRBD1. The CDR3 is 15 amino acids. The junction had 5 bases not matched to a gene; V was cut back by 6 bases and J by 3 bases. Here the CDR3 DNA reads TGTGCCAGCAGAACAGGGACAGGGGACAATCAGCCCCAGCATTTT. This gives the protein CASRTGTGDNQPQHF.

This chain connects TRBV4-2 to TRBJ2-5; weak D call: TRBD2 (6 bases). Trimming removed 0 bases at V and 5 bases at J, with 19 bases between. Germline-derived CDR1 and CDR2 are LGHNA and YNFKEQ. The CDR3 extends over 17 amino acids. This CDR3 reads CASSQDYLARAGETQYF. The CDR3 nucleotides read TGTGCCAGCAGCCAAGATTATCTAGCGAGGGCGGGGGAGACCCAGTACTTC.

This clonotype was observed once. The chain uses TRBV6-1 and TRBJ2-5, with 8 bases that match TRBD1. This CDR3 is 17 amino acids long. Germline V CDR1 and CDR2: MNHNS, SASEGT. Trimming removed 3 bases from V and 2 bases from J; junction bases left unmatched: 11. The CDR3 reads CASSEAPGGASQETQYF. CDR3 coding DNA: TGTGCCAGCAGTGAGGCGCCAGGGGGCGCGTCTCAAGAGACCCAGTACTTC.

The rearrangement joins TRBV4-2 to TRBJ2-2; a weak D match, TRBD2 (6 bases). CDR3 length equals 14 residues. Germline-derived CDR1 and CDR2 are LGHNA and YNFKEQ. The ends were cut back, 4 bases at V and 5 bases at J, with 11 bases in the middle. The CDR3 DNA follows: TGTGCCAGCAGCCCCTCGCGGGGTACCGGGGAGCTGTTTTTT. It translates to CASSPSRGTGELFF.

This clonotype was recorded a few times. The chain uses TRBV20-1 and TRBJ2-7; D is tentatively TRBD1 or TRBD2 (6 bases each). The germline V and J ends were trimmed by 4 bases and 2 bases, with 18 bases remaining between them. This CDR3 has 15 residues. Germline values: CDR1 DFQATT, CDR2 SNEGSKA (reference sequence). Here the CDR3 reads CSATPLWGATYEQYF. Here the CDR3 DNA reads TGCAGTGCTACCCCCCTATGGGGGGCCACCTACGAGCAGTACTTC.

The gene calls are TRBV5-4 and TRBJ2-5; the D call may be TRBD1 or TRBD2 (5 bases each). CDR1 and CDR2 (germline): SGHNT, YYREEE (reference sequence). This CDR3 comprises 15 residues. Trimming took off 4 bases at V and 1 base at J, with 14 bases between the two ends. The CDR3 region is CASSGTQGPQETQYF. The CDR3 nucleotides read TGTGCCAGCAGCGGGACGCAGGGACCCCAAGAGACCCAGTACTTC.

The chain uses TRBV6-5 and TRBJ1-5; D uncertain. Germline values: CDR1 MNHEY, CDR2 SVGAGI. The CDR3 extends over 13 amino acids. V was trimmed by 8 bases and J by 6 bases, leaving 14 bases between them. In nucleotides, the CDR3 is TGTGCCAGCTCTGGAGGGTGGCCTCAGCCCCAGCATTTT. This codes for CASSGGWPQPQHF.

This clonotype has just a few counts. This sequence joins TRBV11-2 and TRBJ2-1, with 13 bases lining up with TRBD2. V was pared by 4 bases and J by 15 bases, with 6 bases of the junction left unmatched. Per germline, CDR1 SGHAT and CDR2 FQNNGV. The CDR3 runs 13 residues. The CDR3 coding sequence is TGTGCCAGCAGCTCGGGACTAGCGGGGCGGGCGTTCTTC. Translation gives CASSSGLAGRAFF.

J is TRBJ2-5 and V is TRBV5-1; D remains ambiguous. The CDR3 runs to 18 residues. V lost 0 bases and J lost 0, with 18 bases in between. Germline V lookup: CDR1 SGHRS, CDR2 YFSETQ. The DNA for the CDR3 is TGCGCCAGCAGCTTGGAGGCCGAATCGCGAGAGTACCAAGAGACCCAGTACTTC. Translating it yields CASSLEAESREYQETQYF.

The V gene is TRBV7-2, the J gene TRBJ1-2; TRBD1 might be the D (6 bases). CDR1 and CDR2 from the germline V gene are SGHTA and FQGNSA. The CDR3 runs 13 residues. V lost 1 base, J lost 7 bases, and 10 bases lay in between. This CDR3 reads CASSLDRVSGYTF. The CDR3 bases are TGTGCCAGCAGCTTAGACAGGGTCTCTGGCTACACCTTC. The full variable domain, in which reference TRBV7-2 and TRBJ1-2 provide the parts outside the CDR3, is GAGVSQSPSNKVTEKGKDVELRCDPISGHTALYWYRQSLGQGLEFLIYFQGNSAPDKSGLPSDRFSAERTGGSVSTLTIQRTQQEDSAVYLCASSLDRVSGYTFGSGTRLTVV.

This clonotype has a handful of counts. The chain is built from TRBV29-1 and TRBJ2-5, with D possibly being TRBD2 (6 bases). Trimming cost V 4 bases and J 4 bases, with 10 bases left between them. The CDR3 is made up of 12 amino acids. Germline CDR1 SQVTM, CDR2 ANQGSEA. CDR3 amino acids: CSVVAAGETQYF. The CDR3 DNA reads TGCAGCGTTGTAGCGGCGGGAGAGACCCAGTACTTC.

This clonotype occurred a few times. The chain is built from TRBV7-8 and TRBJ2-3; D is unresolved. The CDR3 contains 14 residues. CDR1 is SGHVS, CDR2 FQNEAQ, per germline. Trimming took off 1 base at V and 0 bases at J, with 5 bases between the two ends. The CDR3 spells CASSLVQSTDTQYF. CDR3 coding DNA: TGTGCCAGCAGCTTAGTCCAGAGCACAGATACGCAGTATTTT. The variable domain in full, completed from reference TRBV7-8 and TRBJ2-3, reads GAGVSQSPRYKVAKRGQDVALRCDPISGHVSLFWYQQALGQGPEFLTYFQNEAQLDKSGLPSDRFFAERPEGSVSTLKIQRTQQEDSAVYLCASSLVQSTDTQYFGPGTRLTVL.

The chain carries TRBV5-1 and TRBJ2-5; 9 positions match TRBD1. The ends lost 4 bases at V and 3 bases at J; junction bases unmatched: 7. This CDR3 spans 15 amino acids. Germline V gives CDR1 SGHRS, CDR2 YFSETQ. CDR3 sequence (DNA): TGCGCCAGCAGCGGAAGATGGACAGGGGAAGAGACCCAGTACTTC. Its protein product is CASSGRWTGEETQYF.